Listed below are T cell receptor beta chains from one sample, sequenced in a study of metastatic and nonmetastatic thyroid tumors. TCRdb reassembled clones from the PCR reads with MiXCR. The data hold 12,000 to 15,000 clones, with about 25% observed a single time. Input material: tumor tissue. The source of these receptors is a female donor with papillary thyroid cancer or a benign thyroid nodule (not recorded which). Some clones in this sample may be carry-over from other donors' samples. CDR3s include the opening cysteine and the closing phenylalanine or tryptophan. A D gene is named only where the DNA matches it firmly. Where a row states a size, it is once, few, many or the class of an expanded clone; other rows omit it.

d_call j_call clone_size v_call cdr3_nt cdr3_aa
- TRBJ2-7 - TRBV19 TGTGCCAGCTCTCGGAGGACAGACACCTACGAGCAGTACTTC CASSRRTDTYEQYF
- TRBJ1-2 once TRBV7-6 TGTGCCAGCAGCACAGACTCACAGGGATTCTATGGCTACACCTTC CASSTDSQGFYGYTF
TRBD1 TRBJ1-6 many TRBV7-9 TGTGCCAGCAGCTTACCCGGGACAGGGAATTCACCCCTCCACTTT CASSLPGTGNSPLHF
- TRBJ2-7 - TRBV5-5 TGTGCCAGCAGCTTCCGGGGTTCCTACGAGCAGTACTTC CASSFRGSYEQYF
- TRBJ2-7 - TRBV5-1 TGCGCCAGCAGCGCGTCGGGACACCCTTCCTACGAGCAGTACTTC CASSASGHPSYEQYF
- TRBJ2-2 - TRBV20-1 TGCAGTGCTAGAGATTTTTCTACGGGGGCCGAAGGGGGGCTGTTTTTT CSARDFSTGAEGGLFF
TRBD1 TRBJ2-6 few TRBV5-1 TGCGCCAGCAGCTCGACAGGGACCTCTGGGGCCAACGTCCTGACTTTC CASSSTGTSGANVLTF
- TRBJ2-3 - TRBV24-1 TGTTCCACCGGGAAGACGGTGTCGGGCACAGATACGCAGTATTTT CSTGKTVSGTDTQYF
TRBD1 TRBJ2-7 medium-sized TRBV2 TGTGCCAGCAGGCGGCAGGGGGCCTACGAGCAGTACTTC CASRRQGAYEQYF
- TRBJ2-7 few TRBV27 TGTGCCAGCCGCACAGGCGGGGTAAACGAGCAGTACTTC CASRTGGVNEQYF
TRBD2 TRBJ2-7 - TRBV5-1 TGTGCCAGCAGCCAGGAGACTAGCCGCATTCAATCCGCGGTCTCCTACGAGCAGTACTTC CASSQETSRIQSAVSYEQYF
TRBD1 TRBJ2-5 many TRBV2 TGTGCCAGCAGTGGACAGGGCTTTGGATTAGAGACCCAGTACTTC CASSGQGFGLETQYF
TRBD2 TRBJ2-7 medium-sized TRBV20-1 TGCAGTGCTAGCGGTCGTAATGCGGGAGGCCCCTACGAGCAGTACTTC CSASGRNAGGPYEQYF
TRBD1 TRBJ1-2 - TRBV13 TGTGCCAGCAGCTTAGTGGGGCAGGGGGACTATGGCTACACCTTC CASSLVGQGDYGYTF
TRBD2 TRBJ2-5 many TRBV9 TGTGCCAGCAGCCAGAGGCGGGGGGGCCCCCTCCAAGAGACCCAGTACTTC CASSQRRGGPLQETQYF
- TRBJ2-7 many TRBV18 TGTGCCAGCTCACCATATGTGGAGGCGTACGAGCAGTACTTC CASSPYVEAYEQYF
TRBD1 TRBJ2-7 - TRBV20-1 TGCAGTGCTAGGGACAGGAACTCCTACGAGCAGTACTTC CSARDRNSYEQYF
- TRBJ2-2 once TRBV5-1 TGCGCCAGCAGCTTGGAGGTACCTGCGTTGTTTTTT CASSLEVPALFF
- TRBJ2-5 medium-sized TRBV6-1 TGTGCCACCCACCGAGACCCGAAAGAGACCCAGTACTTC CATHRDPKETQYF
- TRBJ1-6 - TRBV12-3/TRBV12-4 TGTGCCAGCAGTTTTCCGGATTCACCCCTCCACTTT CASSFPDSPLHF
TRBD1 TRBJ1-1 many TRBV5-4 TGTGCCAGCAGTCGACCGGGACAGAAGAACACTGAAGCTTTCTTT CASSRPGQKNTEAFF
- TRBJ2-7 medium-sized TRBV28 TGTGCCAGCAGTTTGGGCTCGGCAATCCCCTACGAGCAGTACTTC CASSLGSAIPYEQYF
TRBD2 TRBJ2-1 few TRBV6-5 TGTGCCAGCAGTTCGGGCGGGAGGAGTATCGATGAGCAGTTCTTC CASSSGGRSIDEQFF
- TRBJ2-7 few TRBV6-2/TRBV6-3 TGTGCCAGCAGTTTTGGGTTTGGCTACGAGCAGTACTTC CASSFGFGYEQYF
- TRBJ1-1 few TRBV6-2/TRBV6-3 TGTGCCAGCAGTTTAATGAACACTGAAGCTTTCTTT CASSLMNTEAFF
TRBD2 TRBJ2-7 large TRBV27 TGTGCCAGCAGTTGGACTAGCGACTCCTACGAGCAGTACTTC CASSWTSDSYEQYF
- TRBJ1-1 few TRBV6-1 TGTGCCAGCAGACCCGGGGGTATGAACACTGAAGCTTTCTTT CASRPGGMNTEAFF
- TRBJ1-6 - TRBV7-9 TGTGCCAGCAGCCCTGTGGGGGGTAGGAATTCACCCCTCCACTTT CASSPVGGRNSPLHF
- TRBJ2-5 many TRBV3-2 TGTGCCAGCAGCCAGGAGAGGTGGCTAGCGGGAGGGCCTAATCTCAGGGAGACCCAGTACTTC CASSQERWLAGGPNLRETQYF
- TRBJ2-3 - TRBV11-2 TGTGCCAGCAGCTTAGGCCAGGTTAGCACAGATACGCAGTATTTT CASSLGQVSTDTQYF
- TRBJ2-3 - TRBV5-6 TGTGCCAGCAGCTCAAAGACGGCAGTCCTTGGCACAGATACGCAGTATTTT CASSSKTAVLGTDTQYF
- TRBJ2-5 - TRBV15 TGTGCCACCTCTTACGACAAAGAGACCCATTACTTC CATSYDKETHYF
TRBD1 TRBJ1-1 - TRBV7-9 TGTGCCAGCAGCCGACAGGGAGGAACTGAAGCTTTCTTT CASSRQGGTEAFF
- TRBJ1-1 medium-sized TRBV25-1 TGTGCCAGCAGTGGGGGTTCAGGGTCTATTAGAAACACTGAAGCTTTCTTT CASSGGSGSIRNTEAFF
TRBD2 TRBJ2-1 many TRBV30 TGTGCCTGGAGTCGAGGACTAGCGGGAGGAAATGAGCAGTTCTTC CAWSRGLAGGNEQFF
- TRBJ2-1 - TRBV7-3 TGTGCCAGCAGCTTATTCGGGTCGGGGGGCGCTGAGCAGTTCTTC CASSLFGSGGAEQFF
TRBD1 TRBJ2-1 few TRBV12-3/TRBV12-4 TGTGCCAGCAGCGCCGCTGGACAGGGCTCCTACAATGAGCATTTTTTC CASSAAGQGSYNEHFF
- TRBJ2-3 - TRBV20-1 TGCAGTGCTAGATTCGGGTTCGGTGATACGCAGTATTTT CSARFGFGDTQYF